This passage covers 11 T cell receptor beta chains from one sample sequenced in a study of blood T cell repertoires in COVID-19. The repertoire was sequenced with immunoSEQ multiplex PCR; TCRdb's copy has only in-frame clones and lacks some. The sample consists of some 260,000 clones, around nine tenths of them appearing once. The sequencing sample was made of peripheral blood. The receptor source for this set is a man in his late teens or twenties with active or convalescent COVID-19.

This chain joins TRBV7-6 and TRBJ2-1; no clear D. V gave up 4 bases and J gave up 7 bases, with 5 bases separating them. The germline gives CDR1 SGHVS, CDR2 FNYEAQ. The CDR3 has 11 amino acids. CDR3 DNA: TGTGCCAGCAGCTCCCAAAATGAGCAGTTCTTC. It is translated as CASSSQNEQFF.

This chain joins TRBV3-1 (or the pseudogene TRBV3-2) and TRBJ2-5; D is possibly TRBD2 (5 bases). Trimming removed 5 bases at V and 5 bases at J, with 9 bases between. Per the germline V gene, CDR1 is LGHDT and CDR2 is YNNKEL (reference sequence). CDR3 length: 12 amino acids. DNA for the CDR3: TGTGCCAGCAGCGGGAGAAGCGAGACCCAGTACTTC. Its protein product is CASSGRSETQYF.

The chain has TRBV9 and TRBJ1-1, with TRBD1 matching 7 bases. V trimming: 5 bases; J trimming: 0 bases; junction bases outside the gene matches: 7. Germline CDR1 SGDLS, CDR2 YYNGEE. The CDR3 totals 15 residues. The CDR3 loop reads CASSPPGTVNTEAFF. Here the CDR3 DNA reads TGTGCCAGCAGTCCCCCAGGGACAGTGAACACTGAAGCTTTCTTT.

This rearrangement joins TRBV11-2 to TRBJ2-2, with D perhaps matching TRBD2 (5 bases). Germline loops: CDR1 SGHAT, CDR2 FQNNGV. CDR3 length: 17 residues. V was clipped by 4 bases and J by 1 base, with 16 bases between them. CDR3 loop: CASSSTTGILNTGELFF. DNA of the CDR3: TGTGCCAGCAGCTCAACCACCGGGATATTGAACACCGGGGAGCTGTTTTTT. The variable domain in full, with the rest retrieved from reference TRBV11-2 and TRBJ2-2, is EAGVAQSPRYKIIEKRQSVAFWCNPISGHATLYWYQQILGQGPKLLIQFQNNGVVDDSQLPKDRFSAERLKGVDSTLKIQPAKLEDSAVYLCASSSTTGILNTGELFFGEGSRLTVL.

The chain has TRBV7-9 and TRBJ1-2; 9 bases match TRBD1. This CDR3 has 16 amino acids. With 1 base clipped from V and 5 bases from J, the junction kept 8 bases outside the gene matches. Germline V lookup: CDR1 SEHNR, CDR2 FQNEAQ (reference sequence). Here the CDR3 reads CASSLGGTGKVYGYTF. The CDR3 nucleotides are TGTGCCAGCAGCTTAGGCGGGACAGGGAAAGTTTATGGCTACACCTTC.

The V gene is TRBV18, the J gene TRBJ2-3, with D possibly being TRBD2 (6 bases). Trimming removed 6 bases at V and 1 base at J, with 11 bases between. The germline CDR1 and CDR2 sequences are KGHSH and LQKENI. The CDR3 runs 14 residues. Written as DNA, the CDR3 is TGTGCCAGCTCTCTGGGGGGTGGCACAGATACGCAGTATTTT. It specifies CASSLGGGTDTQYF.

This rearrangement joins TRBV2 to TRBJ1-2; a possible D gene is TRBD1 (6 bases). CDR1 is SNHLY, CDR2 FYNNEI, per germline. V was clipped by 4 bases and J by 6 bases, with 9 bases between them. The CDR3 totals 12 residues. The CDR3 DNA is TGTGCCAGCAGTGGGAACAGGGATGGCTACACCTTC. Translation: CASSGNRDGYTF.

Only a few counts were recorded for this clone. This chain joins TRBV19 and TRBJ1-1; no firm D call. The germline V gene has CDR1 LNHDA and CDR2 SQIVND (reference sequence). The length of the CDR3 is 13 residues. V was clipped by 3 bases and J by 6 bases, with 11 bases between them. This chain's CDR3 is CASSIFVGPEAFF. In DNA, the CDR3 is TGTGCCAGTAGTATCTTCGTGGGCCCTGAAGCTTTCTTT.

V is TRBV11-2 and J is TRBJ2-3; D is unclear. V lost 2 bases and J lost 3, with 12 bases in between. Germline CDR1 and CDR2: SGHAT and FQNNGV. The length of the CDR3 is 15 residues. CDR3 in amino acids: CASSLWSGLTDTQYF. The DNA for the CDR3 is TGTGCCAGCAGCTTATGGAGTGGGTTGACAGATACGCAGTATTTT. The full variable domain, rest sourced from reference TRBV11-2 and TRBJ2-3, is EAGVAQSPRYKIIEKRQSVAFWCNPISGHATLYWYQQILGQGPKLLIQFQNNGVVDDSQLPKDRFSAERLKGVDSTLKIQPAKLEDSAVYLCASSLWSGLTDTQYFGPGTRLTVL.

The CDR3 region has the DNA TGTGCCAGCAGCGCAGCAGCTACTAGCGGGGGGAGGGATACGCAGTATTTT. Protein sequence: CASSAAATSGGRDTQYF. This chain joins TRBV9 and TRBJ2-3; 12 bases map to TRBD2. Germline V gene lookup returns CDR1 SGDLS and CDR2 YYNGEE. The CDR3 runs to 17 residues. The J segment lost 6 bases and the V segment lost 3 bases, leaving 11 bases of the junction unmatched.

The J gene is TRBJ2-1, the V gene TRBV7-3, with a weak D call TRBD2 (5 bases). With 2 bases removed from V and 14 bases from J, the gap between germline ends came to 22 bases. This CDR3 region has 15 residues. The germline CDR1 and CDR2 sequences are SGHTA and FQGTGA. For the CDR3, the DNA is TGTGCCAGCAGCTTAGGTCCTAGCCTACAGACTGGGAAGTTCTTC. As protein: CASSLGPSLQTGKFF.